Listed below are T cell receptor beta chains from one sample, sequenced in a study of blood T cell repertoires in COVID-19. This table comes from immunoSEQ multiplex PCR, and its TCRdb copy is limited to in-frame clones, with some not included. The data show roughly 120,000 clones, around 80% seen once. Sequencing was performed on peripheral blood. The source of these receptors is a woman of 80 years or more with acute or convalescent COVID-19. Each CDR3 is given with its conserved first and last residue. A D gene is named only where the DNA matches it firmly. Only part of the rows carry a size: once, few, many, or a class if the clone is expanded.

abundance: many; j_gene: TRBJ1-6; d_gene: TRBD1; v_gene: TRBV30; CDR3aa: CAWRTGDYNSPLHF; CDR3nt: TGTGCCTGGAGGACAGGGGATTATAATTCACCCCTCCACTTT
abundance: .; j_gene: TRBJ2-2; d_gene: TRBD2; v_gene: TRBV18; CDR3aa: CASSALAGANTGELFF; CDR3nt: TGTGCCAGCTCAGCCTTAGCGGGAGCGAACACCGGGGAGCTGTTTTTT
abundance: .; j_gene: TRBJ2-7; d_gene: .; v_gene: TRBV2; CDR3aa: CASSEAGQGYEQYF; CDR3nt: TGTGCCAGCAGTGAAGCGGGACAAGGCTACGAGCAGTACTTC
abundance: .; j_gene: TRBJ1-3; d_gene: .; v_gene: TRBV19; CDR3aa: CASTLPSGNTIYF; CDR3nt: TGTGCCAGTACCCTCCCCTCTGGAAACACCATATATTTT
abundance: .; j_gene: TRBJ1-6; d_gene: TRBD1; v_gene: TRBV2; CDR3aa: CASTGPGQGYSPLHF; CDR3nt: TGTGCCAGCACCGGGCCGGGACAGGGATATTCACCCCTCCACTTT
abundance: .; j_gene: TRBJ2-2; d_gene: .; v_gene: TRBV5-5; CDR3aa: CASSPRGQTNTGELFF; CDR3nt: TGTGCCAGCAGCCCCCGTGGACAGACGAACACCGGGGAGCTGTTTTTT
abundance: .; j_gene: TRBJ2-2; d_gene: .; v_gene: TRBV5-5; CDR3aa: CASSSYTGELFF; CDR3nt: TGTGCCAGCAGCTCCTACACCGGGGAGCTGTTTTTT
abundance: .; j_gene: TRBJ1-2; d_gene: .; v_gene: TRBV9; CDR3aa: CASSVESGVGYGYTF; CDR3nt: TGTGCCAGCAGCGTAGAGTCAGGGGTGGGCTATGGCTACACCTTC
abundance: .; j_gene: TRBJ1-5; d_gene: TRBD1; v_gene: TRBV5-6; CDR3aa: CASSSRTGGNQPQHF; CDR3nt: TGTGCCAGCAGCTCACGGACAGGGGGCAATCAGCCCCAGCATTTT
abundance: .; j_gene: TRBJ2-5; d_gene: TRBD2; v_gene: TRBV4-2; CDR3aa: CASSQDPSGRGAKTKETQYF; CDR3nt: TGTGCCAGCAGCCAAGACCCTAGCGGGAGGGGGGCGAAAACGAAAGAGACCCAGTACTTC
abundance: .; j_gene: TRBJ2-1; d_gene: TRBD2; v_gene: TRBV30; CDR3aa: CAWDTSGGAFEQFF; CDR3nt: TGTGCCTGGGATACTAGCGGGGGGGCTTTTGAGCAGTTCTTC
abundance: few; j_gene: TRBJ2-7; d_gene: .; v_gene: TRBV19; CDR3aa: CASSIRGQGFEQYF; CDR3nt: TGTGCCAGTAGTATTAGGGGCCAGGGTTTCGAGCAGTACTTC
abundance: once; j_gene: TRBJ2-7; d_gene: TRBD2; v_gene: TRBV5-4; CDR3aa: CASSPSGRASYEQYF; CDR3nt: TGTGCCAGCAGCCCGAGCGGGAGGGCCTCCTACGAGCAGTACTTC
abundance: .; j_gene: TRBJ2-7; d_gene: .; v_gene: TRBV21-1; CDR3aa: CASSLRVQGYEQYF; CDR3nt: TGTGCCAGCAGCTTGCGAGTGCAGGGCTACGAGCAGTACTTC
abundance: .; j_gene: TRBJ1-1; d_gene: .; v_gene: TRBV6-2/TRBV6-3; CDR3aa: CASSGQRYTEAFF; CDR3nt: TGTGCCAGCAGCGGACAGAGGTACACTGAAGCTTTCTTT
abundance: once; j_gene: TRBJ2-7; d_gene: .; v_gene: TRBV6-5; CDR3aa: CASSRDTFYEQYF; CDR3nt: TGTGCCAGCAGCCGGGACACCTTCTACGAGCAGTACTTC
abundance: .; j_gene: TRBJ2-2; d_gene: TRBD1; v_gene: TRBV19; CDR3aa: CASTPMGTGPTGELFF; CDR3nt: TGTGCCAGTACCCCCATGGGGACAGGGCCCACCGGGGAGCTGTTTTTT
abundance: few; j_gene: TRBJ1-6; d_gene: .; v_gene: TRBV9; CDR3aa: CASSPGVGNSPLHF; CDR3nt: TGTGCCAGCAGCCCCGGGGTCGGTAATTCACCCCTCCACTTT
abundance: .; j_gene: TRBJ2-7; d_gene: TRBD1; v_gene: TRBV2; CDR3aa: CASSGRDRGHHEQYF; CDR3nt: TGTGCCAGCAGTGGCCGGGACAGGGGGCACCACGAGCAGTACTTC
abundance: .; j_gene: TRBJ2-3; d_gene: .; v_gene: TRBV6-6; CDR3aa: CASSYPSGPSTDTQYF; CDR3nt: TGTGCCAGCAGTTACCCCAGCGGCCCAAGCACAGATACGCAGTATTTT
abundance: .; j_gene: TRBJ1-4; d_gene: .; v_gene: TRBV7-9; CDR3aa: CASRTGTSEKLFF; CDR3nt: TGTGCCAGCCGAACGGGGACAAGCGAAAAACTGTTTTTT
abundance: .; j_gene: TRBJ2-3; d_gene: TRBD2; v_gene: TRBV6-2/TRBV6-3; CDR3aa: CASSYSALAGASSTDTQYF; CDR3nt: TGTGCCAGCAGTTACTCTGCCTTAGCGGGAGCTTCTAGCACAGATACGCAGTATTTT
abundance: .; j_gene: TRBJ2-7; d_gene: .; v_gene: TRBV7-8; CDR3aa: CASRQDYEQYF; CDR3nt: TGTGCCAGCAGACAGGACTACGAGCAGTACTTC
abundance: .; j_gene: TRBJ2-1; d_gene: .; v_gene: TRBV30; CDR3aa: CAWRKEATYNEQFF; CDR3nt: TGTGCCTGGAGAAAGGAGGCAACCTACAATGAGCAGTTCTTC
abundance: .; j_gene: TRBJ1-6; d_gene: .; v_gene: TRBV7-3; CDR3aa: CASSPGSRQSNSPLHF; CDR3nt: TGTGCCAGCAGCCCAGGAAGTCGACAGTCCAATTCACCCCTCCACTTT
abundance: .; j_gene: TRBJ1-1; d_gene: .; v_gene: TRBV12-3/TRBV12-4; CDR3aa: CASTMDSYTEAFF; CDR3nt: TGTGCCAGCACTATGGACAGCTACACTGAAGCTTTCTTT
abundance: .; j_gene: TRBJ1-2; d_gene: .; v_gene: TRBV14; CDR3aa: CASSQVVDFNYGYTF; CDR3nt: TGTGCCAGCAGCCAAGTTGTAGACTTTAACTATGGCTACACCTTC